The 25 T cell receptor beta chains listed next were all sequenced from one sample in a study of blood T cell repertoires in COVID-19. Generated by immunoSEQ multiplex PCR, the TCRdb table keeps only in-frame clones and is missing some. The sample contains 150,000 to 200,000 clones, over 80% of which appear only once. Source material: peripheral blood. All receptors derive from a man aged 25 to 45 with COVID-19, enrolled during active disease.

V is TRBV28 and J is TRBJ1-2, with 9 bases aligning to TRBD1. The CDR3 has 15 residues. Germline CDR1 is MDHEN and CDR2 is SYDVKM. After removal of 7 bases from V and 3 bases from J, the junction contained 9 bases not matched to a gene. CDR3 in amino acids: CASTTGGSVDYGYTF. CDR3 nucleotide sequence: TGTGCCAGCACGACAGGGGGGAGTGTGGACTATGGCTACACCTTC.

The rearrangement links TRBV6-5 to TRBJ1-2, with D possibly being TRBD1 (5 bases). The germline V gene has CDR1 MNHEY and CDR2 SVGAGI. This CDR3 comprises 15 residues. Trimming removed 0 bases at V and 5 bases at J, with 13 bases between. CDR3 bases: TGTGCCAGCAGTTACTCGGGCAGGGATTTTTATGGCTACACCTTC. It yields the protein CASSYSGRDFYGYTF.

This chain joins TRBV5-4 and TRBJ2-7; maybe TRBD1 (5 bases). In germline, CDR1 is SGHNT, CDR2 YYREEE (reference sequence). Deletions cut 3 bases from V and 0 bases from J, with 10 bases between. This CDR3 has 14 amino acids. The CDR3 is CASSSQTGSYEQYF. The CDR3 nucleotides are TGTGCCAGCAGCTCCCAAACAGGCTCCTACGAGCAGTACTTC.

J is TRBJ1-5 and V is TRBV28, with D unclear. Trimming stripped 10 bases from V and 4 bases from J, with 20 bases between. The germline V gene has CDR1 MDHEN and CDR2 SYDVKM. The CDR3 loop spans 15 amino acids. CDR3 sequence (DNA): TGTGCCACCATGCCCGGGGTGCCGCTAAATCAGCCCCAGCATTTT. It translates to CATMPGVPLNQPQHF. Supplemented by reference TRBV28 and TRBJ1-5, the full variable domain reads DVKVTQSSRYLVKRTGEKVFLECVQDMDHENMFWYRQDPGLGLRLIYFSYDVKMKEKGDIPEGYSVSREKKERFSLILESASTNQTSMYLCATMPGVPLNQPQHFGDGTRLSIL.

This clone appeared a few times. In DNA form, the CDR3 reads TGTGCTGCACACAGGTCCAATGAGCAGTTCTTC. It yields the protein CAAHRSNEQFF. V gene TRBV28 combines with J gene TRBJ2-1, with a weak D call TRBD1 (5 bases). Germline V gives CDR1 MDHEN, CDR2 SYDVKM. CDR3 length equals 11 residues.

The J gene is TRBJ2-1, the V gene TRBV5-4, with 10 bases matching TRBD2. The germline V gene encodes CDR1 SGHNT and CDR2 YYREEE (reference sequence). This CDR3 contains 14 residues. V dropped 0 bases and J dropped 10; count of bases not matched to a gene: 4. The CDR3 sequence is CASSLERGGTEQFF. The CDR3 DNA follows: TGTGCCAGCAGCTTGGAGCGGGGGGGTACAGAGCAGTTCTTC.

The chain carries TRBV2 and TRBJ1-2, with TRBD1 as a possible D gene (5 bases). CDR3 length: 14 residues. V lost 7 bases and J lost 4, with 16 bases in between. Germline V CDR1 and CDR2: SNHLY, FYNNEI. CDR3 loop: CASTQAATFYGYTF. CDR3 coding DNA: TGTGCCAGCACACAGGCGGCAACATTCTATGGCTACACCTTC.

V and J are TRBV27 and TRBJ2-7; D perhaps matches TRBD1 (5 bases). Trimming left V 6 bases short and J 1 base short, with 10 bases between. CDR1 is MNHEY, CDR2 SMNVEV, per germline (reference sequence). CDR3 size: 13 residues. The CDR3 loop reads CASSRRQSYEQYF. CDR3 sequence (DNA): TGTGCCAGCAGCCGCAGACAGTCCTACGAGCAGTACTTC.

This clone was detected only once. The chain carries TRBV29-1 and TRBJ2-7, with TRBD1 identical over 9 bases. V trimming: 4 bases; J trimming: 6 bases; junction bases outside the gene matches: 4. The CDR3 has 12 residues. Looked up from germline, CDR1 is SQVTM and CDR2 is ANQGSEA. CDR3 bases: TGCAGCGTTGGACAGGGGGACGGCGAGCAGTACTTC. This codes for CSVGQGDGEQYF.

The V and J genes are TRBV2 and TRBJ2-3; D ambiguous. The ends were cut back, 5 bases at V and 6 bases at J, with 9 bases in the middle. The CDR3 runs 12 residues. Germline CDR1 reads SNHLY; CDR2 reads FYNNEI. The CDR3 bases are TGTGCCAGCAGTCCCTCCCCGGATACGCAGTATTTT. Translating gives CASSPSPDTQYF.

The chain couples TRBV27 to TRBJ1-1; D gene unclear. V dropped 6 bases and J dropped 1 base, with 15 bases sitting between them. CDR1 is MNHEY and CDR2 is SMNVEV in the germline V gene (reference sequence). The CDR3 runs to 15 residues. As DNA, the CDR3 is TGTGCCAGCAGGAAGCGGGCTCAGGAGAACACTGAAGCTTTCTTT. It specifies CASRKRAQENTEAFF.

This rearrangement joins TRBV19 to TRBJ1-5, with a tentative D call TRBD1 (6 bases). The length of the CDR3 is 16 residues. Germline-derived CDR1 and CDR2 are LNHDA and SQIVND (reference sequence). Trimming stripped 5 bases from V and 0 bases from J, with 14 bases between. The CDR3 region is CASSSAGQYSNQPQHF. The DNA for the CDR3 is TGTGCCAGTAGTTCAGCGGGACAATATAGCAATCAGCCCCAGCATTTT.

V gene TRBV7-9 combines with J gene TRBJ2-7, with 8 bases that match TRBD2. The CDR3 runs 15 residues. The germline gives CDR1 SEHNR, CDR2 FQNEAQ (reference sequence). J gave up 4 bases and V 5 bases, and 10 bases lay outside the gene matches. CDR3 nucleotides: TGTGCCAGCAGCCCCGGAGGCGGGAGGCTGTACGAGCAGTACTTC. Translated: CASSPGGGRLYEQYF.

The CDR3 sequence is CASSHGTANTEAFF. The CDR3 nucleotides are TGCGCCAGCAGCCACGGGACAGCGAACACTGAAGCTTTCTTT. This sequence joins TRBV5-1 and TRBJ1-1, with 7 positions matching TRBD1. In germline, CDR1 is SGHRS, CDR2 YFSETQ. This CDR3 has 14 residues. With V trimmed by 4 bases and J by 1 base, 4 bases remained unmatched. The complete variable domain, with remaining parts taken from reference TRBV5-1 and TRBJ1-1, reads KAGVTQTPRYLIKTRGQQVTLSCSPISGHRSVSWYQQTPGQGLQFLFEYFSETQRNKGNFPGRFSGRQFSNSRSEMNVSTLELGDSALYLCASSHGTANTEAFFGQGTRLTVV.

This chain links TRBV29-1 with TRBJ1-5; 7 bases are shared with TRBD1. The CDR3 totals 13 residues. The V gene's germline CDR1 is SQVTM and CDR2 ANQGSEA. V lost 0 bases, J lost 7 bases, and 3 bases stayed unmatched. The CDR3 region is CSVEESRGQPQHF. The CDR3 bases are TGCAGCGTTGAAGAAAGCAGGGGGCAGCCCCAGCATTTT.

This clone appeared once. The rearrangement joins TRBV7-9 to TRBJ2-7; 11 bases match TRBD1. Germline V gene data show CDR1 as SEHNR and CDR2 as FQNEAQ (reference sequence). The CDR3 length is 17 residues. Trimming removed 0 bases from V and 3 bases from J; junction bases left unmatched: 7. The CDR3: CASSLAAGQGGHYEQYF. The CDR3 nucleotides are TGTGCCAGCAGCTTAGCGGCGGGACAGGGGGGCCACTACGAGCAGTACTTC.

The chain uses TRBV24-1 and TRBJ1-2; possibly TRBD1 for D (6 bases). Trimming removed 4 bases from V and 8 bases from J, with 10 bases in between. From germline, CDR1 is KGHDR and CDR2 SFDVKD. The CDR3 consists of 12 residues. The CDR3 nucleotides read TGTGCCACCAGTGACCAGGGGTTCGGCTACACCTTC. Translating gives CATSDQGFGYTF.

The chain links TRBV6-5 to TRBJ1-2; 8 positions match TRBD1. The CDR3 has 14 amino acids. In germline, CDR1 is MNHEY, CDR2 SVGAGI. The ends lost 10 bases at V and 4 bases at J; junction bases unmatched: 11. The CDR3 sequence is CAIKGAGGFYGYTF. The CDR3 DNA reads as TGTGCCATCAAAGGAGCAGGGGGCTTCTATGGCTACACCTTC.

V is TRBV20-1 and J is TRBJ1-6; 7 nucleotides align to TRBD1. Looked up from germline, CDR1 is DFQATT and CDR2 is SNEGSKA (reference sequence). CDR3 length: 11 amino acids. The V gene end was trimmed by 0 bases and the J gene end by 17 bases; junction bases not matched to a gene: 4. Here the CDR3 DNA reads TGCAGTGCTAGAGAAGGGGGCCGCTTCCACTTT. It is translated as CSAREGGRFHF.

This chain links TRBV5-4 with TRBJ2-1, with D possibly TRBD2 on 7 matching bases. CDR3 size: 16 residues. V gave up 2 bases and J gave up 10 bases, with 22 bases separating them. Per germline, CDR1 SGHNT and CDR2 YYREEE (reference sequence). The CDR3 bases are TGTGCCAGCAGCTTCCCGGGGGGCAGTGGGACTTTAGAGCAGTTCTTC. Protein product: CASSFPGGSGTLEQFF.

The V call is TRBV10-3, the J call TRBJ2-7; perhaps TRBD1 as D (6 bases). The CDR3 contains 11 residues. Germline CDR1 ENHRY, CDR2 SYGVKD. Trimming took 8 bases from V and 2 from J, leaving 7 bases between them. CDR3 loop: CAIGTTYEQYF. The CDR3 nucleotides are TGTGCCATCGGGACAACCTACGAGCAGTACTTC.

The chain is built from TRBV7-2 and TRBJ2-3; D perhaps matches TRBD1 (5 bases). V was pared by 3 bases and J by 4 bases, with 11 bases between. Germline CDR1 SGHTA, CDR2 FQGNSA. The CDR3 loop spans 14 amino acids. This CDR3 reads CASSLGLRADTQYF. DNA for the CDR3: TGTGCCAGCAGCTTGGGGCTTCGGGCAGATACGCAGTATTTT. Looking up the rest from reference TRBV7-2 and TRBJ2-3 gives the full variable domain: GAGVSQSPSNKVTEKGKDVELRCDPISGHTALYWYRQSLGQGLEFLIYFQGNSAPDKSGLPSDRFSAERTGGSVSTLTIQRTQQEDSAVYLCASSLGLRADTQYFGPGTRLTVL.

The chain recombines TRBV6-5 with TRBJ2-7; D possibly corresponds to TRBD1 (5 bases). Germline CDR1 MNHEY, CDR2 SVGAGI. Trimming pared 6 bases from V and 3 bases from J, leaving 15 bases between. CDR3 length: 14 residues. The CDR3 loop reads CASRPNGAGYEQYF. CDR3 bases: TGTGCCAGCAGACCAAATGGGGCCGGCTACGAGCAGTACTTC.

V usage is TRBV10-3 and J usage is TRBJ1-1; unclear D gene. Trimming took 2 bases from V and 1 from J, leaving 8 bases between them. The germline V gene has CDR1 ENHRY and CDR2 SYGVKD. The CDR3 spans 14 residues. CDR3 nucleotide sequence: TGTGCCATCAGTGAGAGACAAACGAACACTGAAGCTTTCTTT. Protein sequence: CAISERQTNTEAFF.

The chain carries TRBV19 and TRBJ1-1, with D possibly TRBD1 on 6 matching bases. V lost 3 bases and J 8 bases, leaving 13 bases between the germline ends. The CDR3 extends over 13 amino acids. CDR1 and CDR2 from the germline V gene are LNHDA and SQIVND (reference sequence). Written as DNA, the CDR3 is TGTGCCAGTAGTATGAACCAACAGGGAGAAGCTTTCTTT. Its protein is CASSMNQQGEAFF.